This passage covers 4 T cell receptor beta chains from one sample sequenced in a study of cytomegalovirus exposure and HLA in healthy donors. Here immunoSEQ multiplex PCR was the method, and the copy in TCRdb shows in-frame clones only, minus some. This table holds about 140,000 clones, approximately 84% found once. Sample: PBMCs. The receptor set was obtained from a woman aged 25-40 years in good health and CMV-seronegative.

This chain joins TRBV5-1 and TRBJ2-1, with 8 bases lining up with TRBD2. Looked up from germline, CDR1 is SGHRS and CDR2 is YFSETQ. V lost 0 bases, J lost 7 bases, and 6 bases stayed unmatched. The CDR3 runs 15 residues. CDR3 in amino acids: CASSLDGGAGNEQFF. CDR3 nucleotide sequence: TGCGCCAGCAGCTTGGACGGGGGGGCCGGAAATGAGCAGTTCTTC.

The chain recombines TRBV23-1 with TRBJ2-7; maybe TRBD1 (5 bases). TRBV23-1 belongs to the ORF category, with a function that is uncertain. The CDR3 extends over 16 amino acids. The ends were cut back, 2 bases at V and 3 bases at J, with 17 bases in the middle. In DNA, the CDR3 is TGCGCCAGCAGTCAACCTCAGCAGGGTACCAACTACGAGCAGTACTTC. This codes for CASSQPQQGTNYEQYF.

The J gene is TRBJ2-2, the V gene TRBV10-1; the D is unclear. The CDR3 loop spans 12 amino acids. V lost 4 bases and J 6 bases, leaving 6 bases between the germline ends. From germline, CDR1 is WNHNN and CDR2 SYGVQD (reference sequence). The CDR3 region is CASSARPGELFF. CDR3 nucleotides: TGCGCCAGCAGTGCGCGCCCCGGGGAGCTGTTTTTT.

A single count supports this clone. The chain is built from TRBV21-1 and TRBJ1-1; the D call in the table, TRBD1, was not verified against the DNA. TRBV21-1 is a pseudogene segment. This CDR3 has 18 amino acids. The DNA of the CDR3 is TGTGCCAGCAGCAAAACAAGGCGAAGGACAGGGGCTGAGACTGAAGCTTTCTTT. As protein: CASSKTRRRTGAETEAFF.